This T cell receptor beta chain was retrieved from a study of cytomegalovirus exposure and HLA in healthy donors. Findings and limits, study-wide: Relative to equally common others, HLA-associated TCR beta chains showed greater clonal expansion in a later analysis. Later genetic work tied a missense DCLRE1C variant to beta-chain V and J trimming. Rarity characterized most TCR sequences, yet some public TCRs appeared in many donors.

Both 60 Vbeta primers and 13 Jbeta primers went into the PCR. The assay was immunoSEQ multiplex PCR, and TCRdb's table has in-frame clones only and misses some. The table shows about 160,000 clones, with 81% occurring only once. The CDR3 extends over 13 amino acids. The germline V gene encodes CDR1 WNHNN and CDR2 SYGVQD (reference sequence). Trimming stripped 0 bases from V and 15 bases from J, with 16 bases between. Unrecorded immune exposure was likely among donors, who were nominally healthy when sampled. Notes on this clone: The antigen remains unidentified.

Specimen: PBMCs. The source is a woman between 45 and 65 years old in good health and CMV-seronegative. The rearrangement links TRBV10-1 to TRBJ2-3, with no clear D. The DNA of the CDR3 is TGCGCCAGCAGTGAGTCGTGGAGTACCCGATTCTATTTT. It encodes CASSESWSTRFYF.